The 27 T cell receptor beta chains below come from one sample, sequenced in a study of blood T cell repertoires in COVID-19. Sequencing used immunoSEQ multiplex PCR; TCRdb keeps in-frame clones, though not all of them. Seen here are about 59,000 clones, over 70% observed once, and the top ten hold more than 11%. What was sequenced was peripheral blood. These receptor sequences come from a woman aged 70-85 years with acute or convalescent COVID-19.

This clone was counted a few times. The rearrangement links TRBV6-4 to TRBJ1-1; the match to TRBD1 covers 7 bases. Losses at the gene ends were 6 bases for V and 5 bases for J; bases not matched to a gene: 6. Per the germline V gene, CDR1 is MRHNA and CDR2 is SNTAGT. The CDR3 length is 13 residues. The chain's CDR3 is CASSRTGRTEAFF. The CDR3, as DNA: TGTGCCAGCAGCAGGACAGGCCGGACTGAAGCTTTCTTT.

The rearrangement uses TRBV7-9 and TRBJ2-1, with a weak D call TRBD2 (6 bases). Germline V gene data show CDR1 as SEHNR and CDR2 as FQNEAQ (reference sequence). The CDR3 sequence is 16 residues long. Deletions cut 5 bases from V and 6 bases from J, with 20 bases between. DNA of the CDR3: TGTGCCAGCAGCCGATCAGCGGGCCTAGACCGCAATGAGCAGTTCTTC. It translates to CASSRSAGLDRNEQFF.

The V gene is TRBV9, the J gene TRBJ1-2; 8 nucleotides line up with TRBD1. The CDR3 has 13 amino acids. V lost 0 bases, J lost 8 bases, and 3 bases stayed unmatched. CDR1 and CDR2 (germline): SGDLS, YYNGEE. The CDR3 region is CASSVAGGAGYTF. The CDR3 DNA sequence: TGTGCCAGCAGCGTAGCAGGGGGCGCGGGCTACACCTTC.

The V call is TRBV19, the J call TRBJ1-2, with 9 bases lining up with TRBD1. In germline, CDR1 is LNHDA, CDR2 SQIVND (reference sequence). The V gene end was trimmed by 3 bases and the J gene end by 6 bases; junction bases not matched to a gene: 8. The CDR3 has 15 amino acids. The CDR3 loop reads CASSIRDRAAHGYTF. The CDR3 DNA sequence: TGTGCCAGTAGTATTCGGGACAGGGCAGCGCATGGCTACACCTTC.

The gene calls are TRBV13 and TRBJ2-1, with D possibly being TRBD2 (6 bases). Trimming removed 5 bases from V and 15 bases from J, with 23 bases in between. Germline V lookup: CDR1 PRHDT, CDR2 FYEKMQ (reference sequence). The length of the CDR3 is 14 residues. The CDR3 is CASSLKVAGPRPFF. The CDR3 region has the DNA TGTGCCAGCAGCCTCAAGGTGGCGGGGCCCCGCCCGTTCTTC.

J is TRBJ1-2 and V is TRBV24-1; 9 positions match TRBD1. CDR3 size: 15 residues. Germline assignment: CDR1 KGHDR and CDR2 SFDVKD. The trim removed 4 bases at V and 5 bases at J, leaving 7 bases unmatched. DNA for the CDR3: TGTGCCACCAGTGAAACCGGGACAGGGCGTTATGGCTACACCTTC. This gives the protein CATSETGTGRYGYTF.

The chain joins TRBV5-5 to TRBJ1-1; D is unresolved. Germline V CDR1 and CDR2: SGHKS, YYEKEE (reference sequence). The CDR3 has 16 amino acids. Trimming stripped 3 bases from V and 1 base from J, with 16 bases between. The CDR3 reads CASSYRVLRGNTEAFF. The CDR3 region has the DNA TGTGCCAGCAGCTACCGGGTCCTCCGGGGGAACACTGAAGCTTTCTTT.

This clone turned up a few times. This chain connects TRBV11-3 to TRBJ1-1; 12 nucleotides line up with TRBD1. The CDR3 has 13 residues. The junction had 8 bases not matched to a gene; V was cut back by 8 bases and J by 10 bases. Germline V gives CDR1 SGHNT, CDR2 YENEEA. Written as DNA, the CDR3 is TGTGCCAGCTCAGGGACAGGGGGCGATGTAGCTTTCTTT. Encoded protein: CASSGTGGDVAFF.

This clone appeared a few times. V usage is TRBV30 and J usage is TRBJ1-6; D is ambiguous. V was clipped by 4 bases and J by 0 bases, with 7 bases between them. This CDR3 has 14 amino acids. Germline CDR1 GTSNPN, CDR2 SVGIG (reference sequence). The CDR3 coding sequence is TGTGCCTGGATCGGCGGCTCCTATAATTCACCCCTCCACTTT. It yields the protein CAWIGGSYNSPLHF.

The CDR3 DNA follows: TGCGCCAGCAGCCAAGATAGGAGGAGCAATCAGCCCCAGCATTTT. Translation gives CASSQDRRSNQPQHF. The chain recombines TRBV4-1 with TRBJ1-5; D ambiguous. The germline gives CDR1 MGHRA, CDR2 YSYEKL. V was trimmed by 0 bases and J by 1 base, leaving 7 bases between them. This CDR3 has 15 amino acids.

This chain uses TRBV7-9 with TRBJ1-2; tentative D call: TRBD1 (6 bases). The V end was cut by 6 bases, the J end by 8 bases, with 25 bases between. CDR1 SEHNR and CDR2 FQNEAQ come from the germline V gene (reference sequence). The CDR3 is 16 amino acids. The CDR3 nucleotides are TGTGCCAGCAGACGCGAAACAGGACAGCGAGCGGGAGGCTACACCTTC. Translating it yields CASRRETGQRAGGYTF.

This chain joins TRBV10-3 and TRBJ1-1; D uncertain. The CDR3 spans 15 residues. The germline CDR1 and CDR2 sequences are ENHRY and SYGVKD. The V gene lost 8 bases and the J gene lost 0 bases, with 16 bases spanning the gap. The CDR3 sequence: CAISAETEMNTEAFF. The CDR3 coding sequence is TGTGCCATCTCGGCTGAAACAGAGATGAACACTGAAGCTTTCTTT.

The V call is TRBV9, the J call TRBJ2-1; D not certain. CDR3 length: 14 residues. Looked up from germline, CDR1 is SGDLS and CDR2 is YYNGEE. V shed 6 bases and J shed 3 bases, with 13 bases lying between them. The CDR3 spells CASTLTEYYNEQFF. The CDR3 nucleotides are TGTGCCAGCACCCTAACGGAGTACTACAATGAGCAGTTCTTC.

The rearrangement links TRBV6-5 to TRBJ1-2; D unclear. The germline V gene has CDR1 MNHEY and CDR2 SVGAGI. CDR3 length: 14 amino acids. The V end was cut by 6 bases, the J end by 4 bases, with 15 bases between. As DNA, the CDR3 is TGTGCCAGCAGCCCCGGCGGGGTGGGCTATGGCTACACCTTC. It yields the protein CASSPGGVGYGYTF.

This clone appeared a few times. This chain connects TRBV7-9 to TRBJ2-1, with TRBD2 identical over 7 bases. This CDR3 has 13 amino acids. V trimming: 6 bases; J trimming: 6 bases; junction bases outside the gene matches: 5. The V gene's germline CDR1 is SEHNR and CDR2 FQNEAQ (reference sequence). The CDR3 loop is CASSLVAGNEQFF. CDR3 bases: TGTGCCAGCAGTTTGGTAGCGGGCAATGAGCAGTTCTTC.

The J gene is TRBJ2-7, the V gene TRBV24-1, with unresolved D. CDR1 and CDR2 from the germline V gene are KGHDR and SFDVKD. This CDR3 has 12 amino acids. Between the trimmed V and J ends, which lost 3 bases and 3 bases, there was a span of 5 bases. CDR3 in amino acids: CATSDDSYEQYV. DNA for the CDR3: TGTGCCACCAGTGATGATAGCTACGAGCAGTACGTC.

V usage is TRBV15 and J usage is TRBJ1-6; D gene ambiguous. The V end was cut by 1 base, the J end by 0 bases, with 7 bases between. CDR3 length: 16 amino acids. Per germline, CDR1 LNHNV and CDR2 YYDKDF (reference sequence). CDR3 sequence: CATSRGRSSYNSPLHF. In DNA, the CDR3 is TGTGCCACCAGCAGAGGTAGGAGCTCCTATAATTCACCCCTCCACTTT. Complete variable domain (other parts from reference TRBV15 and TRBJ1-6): DAMVIQNPRYQVTQFGKPVTLSCSQTLNHNVMYWYQQKSSQAPKLLFHYYDKDFNNEADTPDNFQSRRPNTSFCFLDIRSPGLGDTAMYLCATSRGRSSYNSPLHFGNGTRLTVT.

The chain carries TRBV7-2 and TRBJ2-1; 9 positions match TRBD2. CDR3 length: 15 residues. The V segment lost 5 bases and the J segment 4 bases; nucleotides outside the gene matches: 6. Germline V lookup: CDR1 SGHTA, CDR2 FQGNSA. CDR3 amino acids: CASSRGGVPYNEQFF. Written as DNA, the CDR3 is TGTGCCAGCAGCCGCGGGGGGGTACCTTACAATGAGCAGTTCTTC.

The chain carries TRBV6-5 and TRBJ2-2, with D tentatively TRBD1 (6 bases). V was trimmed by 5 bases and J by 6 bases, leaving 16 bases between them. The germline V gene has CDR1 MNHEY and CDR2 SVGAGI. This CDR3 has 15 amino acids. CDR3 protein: CASSTNQGPAGELFF. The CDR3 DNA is TGTGCCAGCAGTACGAATCAGGGGCCGGCCGGGGAGCTGTTTTTT.

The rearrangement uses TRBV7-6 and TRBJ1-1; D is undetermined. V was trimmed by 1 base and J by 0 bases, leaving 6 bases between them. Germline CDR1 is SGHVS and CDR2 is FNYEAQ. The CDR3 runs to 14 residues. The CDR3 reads CASSLGHLNTEAFF. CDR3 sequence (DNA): TGTGCCAGCAGCTTAGGACACCTGAACACTGAAGCTTTCTTT.

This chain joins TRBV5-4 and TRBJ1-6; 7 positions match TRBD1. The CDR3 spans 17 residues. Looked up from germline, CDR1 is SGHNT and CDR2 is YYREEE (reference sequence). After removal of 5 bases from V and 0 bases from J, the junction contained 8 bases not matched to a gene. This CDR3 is CASSSGTANSYNSPLHF. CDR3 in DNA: TGTGCCAGCAGTTCTGGGACAGCCAACTCCTATAATTCACCCCTCCACTTT. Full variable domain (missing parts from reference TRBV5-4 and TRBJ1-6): ETGVTQSPTHLIKTRGQQVTLRCSSQSGHNTVSWYQQALGQGPQFIFQYYREEENGRGNFPPRFSGLQFPNYSSELNVNALELDDSALYLCASSSGTANSYNSPLHFGNGTRLTVT.

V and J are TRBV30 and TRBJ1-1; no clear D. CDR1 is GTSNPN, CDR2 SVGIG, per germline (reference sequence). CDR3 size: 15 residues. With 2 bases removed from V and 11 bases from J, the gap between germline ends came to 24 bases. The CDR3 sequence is CAWSRRTQTWPPAFF. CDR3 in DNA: TGTGCCTGGAGTCGCAGAACCCAAACATGGCCCCCGGCTTTCTTT.

CDR3 coding DNA: TGTGCCAGGACAGGGGGCCAGCCCCAGCATTTT. It specifies CARTGGQPQHF. This chain links TRBV6-5 with TRBJ1-5; 10 positions agree with TRBD1. The V and J ends lost 9 bases and 7 bases, in that order; junction bases with no gene match: 0. This CDR3 has 11 amino acids. CDR1 and CDR2 (germline): MNHEY, SVGAGI.

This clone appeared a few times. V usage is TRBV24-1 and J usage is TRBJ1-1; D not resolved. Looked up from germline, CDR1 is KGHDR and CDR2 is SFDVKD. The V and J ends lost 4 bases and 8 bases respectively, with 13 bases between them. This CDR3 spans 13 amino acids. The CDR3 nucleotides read TGTGCCACCAGTGACCCTGGGAGATTAGAAGCTTTCTTT. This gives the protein CATSDPGRLEAFF.

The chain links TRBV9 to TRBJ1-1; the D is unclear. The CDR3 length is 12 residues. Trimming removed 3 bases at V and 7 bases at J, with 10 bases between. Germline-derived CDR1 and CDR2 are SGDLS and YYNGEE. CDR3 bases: TGTGCCAGCAGCGGTAGTAGTCTTGAAGCTTTCTTT. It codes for CASSGSSLEAFF. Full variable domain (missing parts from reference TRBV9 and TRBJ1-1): DSGVTQTPKHLITATGQRVTLRCSPRSGDLSVYWYQQSLDQGLQFLIQYYNGEERAKGNILERFSAQQFPDLHSELNLSSLELGDSALYFCASSGSSLEAFFGQGTRLTVV.

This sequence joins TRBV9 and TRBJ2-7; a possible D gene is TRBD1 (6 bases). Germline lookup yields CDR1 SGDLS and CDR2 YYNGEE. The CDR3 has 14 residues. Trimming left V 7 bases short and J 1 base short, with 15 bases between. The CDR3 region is CASGGRDTSYEQYF. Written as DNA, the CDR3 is TGTGCCAGCGGGGGCCGGGACACTTCCTACGAGCAGTACTTC.

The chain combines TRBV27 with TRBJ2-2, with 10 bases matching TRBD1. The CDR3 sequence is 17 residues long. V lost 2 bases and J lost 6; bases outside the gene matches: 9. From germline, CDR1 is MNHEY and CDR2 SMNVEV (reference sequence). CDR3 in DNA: TGTGCCAGCAGTTTAGTGGGACAGGGGTTAAGGGCCGGGGAGCTGTTTTTT. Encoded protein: CASSLVGQGLRAGELFF.